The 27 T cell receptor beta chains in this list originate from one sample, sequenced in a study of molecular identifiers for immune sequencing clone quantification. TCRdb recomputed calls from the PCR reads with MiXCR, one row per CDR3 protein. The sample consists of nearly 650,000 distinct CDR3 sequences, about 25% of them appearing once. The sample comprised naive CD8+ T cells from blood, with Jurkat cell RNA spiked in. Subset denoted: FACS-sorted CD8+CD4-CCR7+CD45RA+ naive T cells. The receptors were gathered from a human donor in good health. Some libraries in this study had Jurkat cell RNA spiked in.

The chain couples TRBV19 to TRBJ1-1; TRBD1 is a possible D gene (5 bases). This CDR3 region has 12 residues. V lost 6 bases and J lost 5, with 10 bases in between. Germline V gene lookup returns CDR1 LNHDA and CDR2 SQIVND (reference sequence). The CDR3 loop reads CASRGGLTEAFF. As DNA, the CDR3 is TGTGCCAGTAGGGGGGGGTTGACTGAAGCTTTCTTT.

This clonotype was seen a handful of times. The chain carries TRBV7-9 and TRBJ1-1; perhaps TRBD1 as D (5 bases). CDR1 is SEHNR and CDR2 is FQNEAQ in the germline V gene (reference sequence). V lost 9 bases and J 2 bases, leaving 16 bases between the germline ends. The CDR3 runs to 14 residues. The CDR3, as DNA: TGTGCCAGGGCCGAATGGGGGGAAAACACTGAAGCTTTCTTT. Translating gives CARAEWGENTEAFF.

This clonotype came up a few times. The CDR3 is CAWSSGKSQSDEKLFF. CDR3 coding DNA: TGTGCCTGGAGCTCAGGAAAATCCCAGAGCGATGAAAAACTGTTTTTT. V is TRBV30 and J is TRBJ1-4; D is unresolved. V lost 3 bases and J 6 bases, leaving 20 bases between the germline ends. CDR3 length equals 16 residues. Germline CDR1 reads GTSNPN; CDR2 reads SVGIG (reference sequence).

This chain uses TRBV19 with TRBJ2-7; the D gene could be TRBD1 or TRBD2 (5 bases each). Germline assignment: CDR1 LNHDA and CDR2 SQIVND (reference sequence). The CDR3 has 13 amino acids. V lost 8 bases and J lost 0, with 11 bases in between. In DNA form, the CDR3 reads TGTGCCAGTGGGAACGGGGCCTCCTACGAGCAGTACTTC. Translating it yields CASGNGASYEQYF.

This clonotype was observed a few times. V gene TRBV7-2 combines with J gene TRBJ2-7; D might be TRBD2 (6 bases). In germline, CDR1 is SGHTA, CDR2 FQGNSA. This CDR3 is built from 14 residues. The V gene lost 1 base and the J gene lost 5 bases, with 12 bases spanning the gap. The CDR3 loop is CASSLEEGLHEQYF. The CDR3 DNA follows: TGTGCCAGCAGCTTAGAAGAGGGACTGCACGAGCAGTACTTC.

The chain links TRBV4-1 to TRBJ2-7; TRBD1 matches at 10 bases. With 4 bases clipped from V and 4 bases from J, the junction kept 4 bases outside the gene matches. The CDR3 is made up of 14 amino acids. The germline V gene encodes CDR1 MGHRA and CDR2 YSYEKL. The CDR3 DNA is TGCGCCAGCAGCCCGACAGGGGGCATGTACGAGCAGTACTTC. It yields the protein CASSPTGGMYEQYF.

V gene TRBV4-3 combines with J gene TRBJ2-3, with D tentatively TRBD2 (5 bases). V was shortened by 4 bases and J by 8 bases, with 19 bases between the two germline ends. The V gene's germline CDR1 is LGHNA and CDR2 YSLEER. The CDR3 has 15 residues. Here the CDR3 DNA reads TGCGCCAGCAGCCCACCCGGTTCTAGCCCAGCTACGCAGTATTTT. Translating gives CASSPPGSSPATQYF.

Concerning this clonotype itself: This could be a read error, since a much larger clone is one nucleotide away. CDR3 in DNA: TGTGCCAGCAGCTTGACCCCGAGCGGCAGTCAGCCCCAGCATTTT. This sequence encodes CASSLTPSGSQPQHF. The rearrangement joins TRBV5-6 to TRBJ1-5; D uncertain. There are 15 residues in the CDR3. CDR1 and CDR2 (germline): SGHDT, YYEEEE. Trimming took off 1 base at V and 6 bases at J, with 14 bases between the two ends.

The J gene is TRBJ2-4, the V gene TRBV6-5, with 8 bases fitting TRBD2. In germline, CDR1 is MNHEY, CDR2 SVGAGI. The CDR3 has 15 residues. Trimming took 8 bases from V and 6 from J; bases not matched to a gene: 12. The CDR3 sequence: CASCPWTSRVNIQYF. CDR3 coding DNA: TGTGCCAGCTGCCCCTGGACTAGCAGGGTAAACATTCAGTACTTC.

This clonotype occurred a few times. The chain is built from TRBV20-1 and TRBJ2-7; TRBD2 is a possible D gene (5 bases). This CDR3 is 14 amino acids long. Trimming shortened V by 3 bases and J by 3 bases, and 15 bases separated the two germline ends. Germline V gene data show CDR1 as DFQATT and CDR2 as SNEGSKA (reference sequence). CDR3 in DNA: TGCAGTGCTAGTATTCCTAGCACCCTCTACGAGCAGTACTTC. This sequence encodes CSASIPSTLYEQYF.

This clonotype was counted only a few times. The CDR3 DNA is TGTGCCTGGAGAGCAGGGGGAGGCTACGAGCAGTACTTC. It is translated as CAWRAGGGYEQYF. V gene TRBV30 combines with J gene TRBJ2-7; D possibly corresponds to TRBD1 (7 bases). The ends were cut back, 3 bases at V and 3 bases at J, with 12 bases in the middle. CDR3 size: 13 residues. Per germline, CDR1 GTSNPN and CDR2 SVGIG (reference sequence).

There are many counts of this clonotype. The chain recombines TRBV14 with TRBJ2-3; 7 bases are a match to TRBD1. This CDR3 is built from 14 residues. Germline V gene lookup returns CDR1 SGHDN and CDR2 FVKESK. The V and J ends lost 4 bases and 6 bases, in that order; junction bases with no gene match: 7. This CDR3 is CASSPWTGWDTQYF. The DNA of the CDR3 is TGTGCCAGCAGCCCCTGGACAGGTTGGGATACGCAGTATTTT. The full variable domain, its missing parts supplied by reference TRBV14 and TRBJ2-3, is EAGVTQFPSHSVIEKGQTVTLRCDPISGHDNLYWYRRVMGKEIKFLLHFVKESKQDESGMPNNRFLAERTGGTYSTLKVQPAELEDSGVYFCASSPWTGWDTQYFGPGTRLTVL.

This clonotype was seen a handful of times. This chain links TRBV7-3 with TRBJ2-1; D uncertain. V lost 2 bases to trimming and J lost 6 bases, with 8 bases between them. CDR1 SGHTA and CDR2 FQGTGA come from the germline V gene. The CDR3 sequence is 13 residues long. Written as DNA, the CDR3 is TGTGCCAGCAGCTTAGCTCGGGCCAATGAGCAGTTCTTC. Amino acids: CASSLARANEQFF.

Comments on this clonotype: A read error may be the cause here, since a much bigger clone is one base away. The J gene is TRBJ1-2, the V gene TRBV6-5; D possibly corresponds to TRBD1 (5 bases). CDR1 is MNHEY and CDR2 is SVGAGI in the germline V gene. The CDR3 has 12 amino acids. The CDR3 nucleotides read TGTGCCAGCAGTCCCCAGGGATATGGCTACGCCTTC. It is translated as CASSPQGYGYAF.

The CDR3 DNA follows: TGTGCCAGCAGCCACGGACAGGGCCTCTCCTACGAGCAGTACTTC. Protein sequence: CASSHGQGLSYEQYF. The rearrangement joins TRBV7-9 to TRBJ2-7, with 8 positions matching TRBD1. The CDR3 is made up of 15 amino acids. Per germline, CDR1 SEHNR and CDR2 FQNEAQ (reference sequence). V shed 5 bases, J shed 0 bases, and the junction held 6 bases outside the gene matches.

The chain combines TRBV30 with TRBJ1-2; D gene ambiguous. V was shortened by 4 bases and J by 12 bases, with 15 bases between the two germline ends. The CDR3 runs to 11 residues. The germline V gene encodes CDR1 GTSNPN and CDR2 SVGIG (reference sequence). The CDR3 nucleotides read TGTGCCTGGAATGTATTTGATGTAAACACCTTC. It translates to CAWNVFDVNTF.

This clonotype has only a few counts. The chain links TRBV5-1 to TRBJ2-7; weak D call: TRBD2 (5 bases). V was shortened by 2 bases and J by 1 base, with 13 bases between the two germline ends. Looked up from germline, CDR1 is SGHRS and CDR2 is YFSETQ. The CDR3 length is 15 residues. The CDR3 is CASSFESRGSYEQYF. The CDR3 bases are TGCGCCAGCAGCTTTGAATCGAGAGGGTCCTACGAGCAGTACTTC.

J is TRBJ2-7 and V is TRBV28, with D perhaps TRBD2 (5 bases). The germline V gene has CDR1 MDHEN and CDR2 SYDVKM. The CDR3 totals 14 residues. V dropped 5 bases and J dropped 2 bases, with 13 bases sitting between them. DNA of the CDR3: TGTGCCAGCAGTGACGGGGTTAGGGCCTACGAGCAGTACTTC. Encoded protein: CASSDGVRAYEQYF.

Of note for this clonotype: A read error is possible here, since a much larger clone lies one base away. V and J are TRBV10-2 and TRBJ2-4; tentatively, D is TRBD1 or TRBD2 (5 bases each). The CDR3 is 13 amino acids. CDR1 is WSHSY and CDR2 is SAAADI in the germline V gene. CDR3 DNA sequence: TGCGCCAGCGGTGAGGGGCGCGAAAACATTCAGTACTTC. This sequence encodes CASGEGRENIQYF.

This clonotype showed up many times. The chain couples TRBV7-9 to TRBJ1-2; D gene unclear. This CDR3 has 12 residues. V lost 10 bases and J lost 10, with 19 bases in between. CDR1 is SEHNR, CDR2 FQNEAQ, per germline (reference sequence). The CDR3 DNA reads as TGTGCCACCGTGGGTACTGGCACCAACTACACCTTC. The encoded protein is CATVGTGTNYTF.

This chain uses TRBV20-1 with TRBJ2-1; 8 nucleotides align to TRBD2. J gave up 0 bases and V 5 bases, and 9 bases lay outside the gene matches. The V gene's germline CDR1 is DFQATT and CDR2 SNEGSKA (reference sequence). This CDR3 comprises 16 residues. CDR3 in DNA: TGCAGTGCTCAAAGCGGGGGTACAAGCTCCTACAATGAGCAGTTCTTC. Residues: CSAQSGGTSSYNEQFF.

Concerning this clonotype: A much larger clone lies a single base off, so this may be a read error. CDR3 in amino acids: CASSIHGGAVDTQYF. CDR3 sequence (DNA): TGTGCCAGCAGCATTCATGGGGGGGCCGTGGATACGCAGTATTTT. The chain uses TRBV7-9 and TRBJ2-3; weak D call: TRBD2 (7 bases). This CDR3 is built from 15 residues. Germline V gives CDR1 SEHNR, CDR2 FQNEAQ (reference sequence). Trimming cost V 5 bases and J 6 bases, with 18 bases left between them.

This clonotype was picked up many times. CDR3 protein: CASRQEEGYEQYF. CDR3 nucleotide sequence: TGCGCCAGCAGGCAGGAGGAGGGCTACGAGCAGTACTTC. The V call is TRBV5-1, the J call TRBJ2-7, with D perhaps TRBD2 (6 bases). Per the germline V gene, CDR1 is SGHRS and CDR2 is YFSETQ. CDR3 length: 13 amino acids. Trimming shortened V by 5 bases and J by 3 bases, and 12 bases separated the two germline ends.

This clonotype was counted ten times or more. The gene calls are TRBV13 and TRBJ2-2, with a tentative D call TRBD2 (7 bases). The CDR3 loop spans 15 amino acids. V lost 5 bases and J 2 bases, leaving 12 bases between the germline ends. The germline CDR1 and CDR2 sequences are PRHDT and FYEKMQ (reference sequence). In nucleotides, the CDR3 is TGTGCCAGCAGCCCGGGGGGCCTAAACACCGGGGAGCTGTTTTTT. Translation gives CASSPGGLNTGELFF.

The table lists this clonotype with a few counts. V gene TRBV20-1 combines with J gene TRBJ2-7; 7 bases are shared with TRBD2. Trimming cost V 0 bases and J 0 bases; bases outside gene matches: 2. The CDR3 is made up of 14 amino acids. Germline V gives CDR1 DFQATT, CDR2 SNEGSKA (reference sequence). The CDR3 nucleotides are TGCAGTGCTAGAGAGGCTAGCGGCTCCTACGAGCAGTACTTC. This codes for CSAREASGSYEQYF.

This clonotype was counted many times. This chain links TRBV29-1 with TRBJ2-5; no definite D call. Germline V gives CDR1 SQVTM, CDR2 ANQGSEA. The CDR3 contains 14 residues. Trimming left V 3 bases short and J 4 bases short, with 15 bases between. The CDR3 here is CSVDGTPPGETQYF. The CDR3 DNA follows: TGCAGCGTTGACGGTACACCCCCCGGAGAGACCCAGTACTTC.

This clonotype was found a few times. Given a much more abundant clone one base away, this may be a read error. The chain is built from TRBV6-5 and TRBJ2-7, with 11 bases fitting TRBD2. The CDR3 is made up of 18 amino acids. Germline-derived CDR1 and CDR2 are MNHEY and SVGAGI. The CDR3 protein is CASSYSIFRSGRAYEQCF. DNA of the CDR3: TGTGCCAGCAGTTACTCGATATTCCGTAGCGGGAGGGCCTACGAGCAGTGCTTC.